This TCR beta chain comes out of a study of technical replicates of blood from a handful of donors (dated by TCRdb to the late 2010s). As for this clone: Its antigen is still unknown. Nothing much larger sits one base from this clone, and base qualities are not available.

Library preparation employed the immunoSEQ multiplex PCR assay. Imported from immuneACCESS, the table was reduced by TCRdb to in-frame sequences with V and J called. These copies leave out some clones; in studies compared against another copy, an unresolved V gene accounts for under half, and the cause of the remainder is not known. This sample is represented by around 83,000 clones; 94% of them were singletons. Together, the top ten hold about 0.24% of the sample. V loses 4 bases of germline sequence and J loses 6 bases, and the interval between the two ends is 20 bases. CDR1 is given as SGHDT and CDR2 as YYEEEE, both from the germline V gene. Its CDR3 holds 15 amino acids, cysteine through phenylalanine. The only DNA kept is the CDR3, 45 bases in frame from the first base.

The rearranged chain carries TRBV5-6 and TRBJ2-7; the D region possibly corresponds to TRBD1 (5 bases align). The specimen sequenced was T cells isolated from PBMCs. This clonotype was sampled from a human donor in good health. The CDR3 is CASSTGVSSEREQYF. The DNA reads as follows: TGTGCCAGCAGCACAGGCGTGTCCTCCGAGCGCGAGCAGTACTTC.